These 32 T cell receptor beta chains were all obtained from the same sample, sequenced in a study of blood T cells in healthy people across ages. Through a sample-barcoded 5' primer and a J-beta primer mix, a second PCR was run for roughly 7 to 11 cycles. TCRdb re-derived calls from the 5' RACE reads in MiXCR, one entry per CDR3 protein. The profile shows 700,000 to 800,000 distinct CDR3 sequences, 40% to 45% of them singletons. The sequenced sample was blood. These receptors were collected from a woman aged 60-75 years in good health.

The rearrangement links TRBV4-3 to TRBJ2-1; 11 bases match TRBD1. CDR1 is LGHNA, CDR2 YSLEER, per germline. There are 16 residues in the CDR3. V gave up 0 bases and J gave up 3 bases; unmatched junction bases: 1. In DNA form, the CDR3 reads TGCGCCAGCAGCCAAGAGGGGACAGGGGGCTACAATGAGCAGTTCTTC. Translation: CASSQEGTGGYNEQFF.

The CDR3 region is CASSLDLALAGAISYNEQYF. CDR3 nucleotide sequence: TGTGCCAGCAGCCTGGACCTGGCACTAGCGGGAGCCATCTCCTACAATGAGCAGTACTTC. The chain recombines TRBV3-1 with TRBJ2-1; TRBD2 matches at 11 bases. The assigned J gene may be wrong: the sequence end matches TRBJ2-7 better. The V gene's germline CDR1 is LGHDT and CDR2 YNNKEL (reference sequence). The CDR3 runs 20 residues.

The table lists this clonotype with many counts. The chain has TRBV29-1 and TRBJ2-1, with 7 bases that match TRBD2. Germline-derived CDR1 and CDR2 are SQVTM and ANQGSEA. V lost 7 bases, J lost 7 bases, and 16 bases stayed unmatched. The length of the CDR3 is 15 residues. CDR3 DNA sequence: TGCAGCGCTTACGGCCCCGGGGAGGGCGGGAATGAGCAGTTCTTC. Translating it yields CSAYGPGEGGNEQFF.

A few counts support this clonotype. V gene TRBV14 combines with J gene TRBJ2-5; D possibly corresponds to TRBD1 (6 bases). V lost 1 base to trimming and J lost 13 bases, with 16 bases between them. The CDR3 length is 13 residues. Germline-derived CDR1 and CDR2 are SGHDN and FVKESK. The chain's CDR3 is CASSQASNRALYF. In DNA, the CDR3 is TGTGCCAGCAGCCAAGCGAGCAACAGGGCTCTGTACTTC.

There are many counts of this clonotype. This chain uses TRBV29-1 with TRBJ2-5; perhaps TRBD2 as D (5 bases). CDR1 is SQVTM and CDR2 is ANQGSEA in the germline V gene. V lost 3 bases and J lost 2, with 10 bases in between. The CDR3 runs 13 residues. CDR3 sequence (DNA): TGCAGCGTTGATTCCGGGGTACAAGAGACCCAGTACTTC. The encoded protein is CSVDSGVQETQYF.

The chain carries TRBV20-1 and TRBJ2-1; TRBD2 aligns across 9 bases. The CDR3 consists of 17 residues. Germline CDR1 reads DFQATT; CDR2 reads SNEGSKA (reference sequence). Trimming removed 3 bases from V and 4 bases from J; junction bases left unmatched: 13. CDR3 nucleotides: TGCAGTGCTAGTAGCGTTAGCGGGAGATCGGGTTACAATGAGCAGTTCTTC. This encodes CSASSVSGRSGYNEQFF.

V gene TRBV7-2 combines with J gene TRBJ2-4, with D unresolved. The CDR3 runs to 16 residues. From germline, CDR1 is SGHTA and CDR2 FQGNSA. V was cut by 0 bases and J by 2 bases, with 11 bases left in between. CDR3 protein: CASSLASMSTKNIQYF. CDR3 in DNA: TGTGCCAGCAGCTTAGCGAGCATGAGCACCAAAAACATTCAGTACTTC.

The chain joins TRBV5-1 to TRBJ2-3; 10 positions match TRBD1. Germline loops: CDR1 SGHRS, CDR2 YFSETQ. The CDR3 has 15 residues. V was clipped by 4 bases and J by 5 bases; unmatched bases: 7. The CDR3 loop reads CASSTSDRGGDTQYF. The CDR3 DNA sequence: TGCGCCAGCAGCACTTCGGACAGGGGGGGAGATACGCAGTATTTT.

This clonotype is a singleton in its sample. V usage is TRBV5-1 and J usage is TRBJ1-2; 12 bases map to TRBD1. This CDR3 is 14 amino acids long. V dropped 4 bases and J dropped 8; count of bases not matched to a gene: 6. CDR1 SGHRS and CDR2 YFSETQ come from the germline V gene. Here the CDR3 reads CASSQPGQGAGYTF. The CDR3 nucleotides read TGCGCCAGCAGCCAACCGGGACAGGGGGCCGGCTACACCTTC.

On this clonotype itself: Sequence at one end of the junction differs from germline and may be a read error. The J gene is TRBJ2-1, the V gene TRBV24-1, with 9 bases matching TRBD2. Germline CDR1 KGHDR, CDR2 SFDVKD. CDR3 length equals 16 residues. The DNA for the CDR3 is TGTGCCGCCAGTATAGCGGGAGATGTGGGTAGGGATGAGCAGTTCTTC. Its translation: CAASIAGDVGRDEQFF.

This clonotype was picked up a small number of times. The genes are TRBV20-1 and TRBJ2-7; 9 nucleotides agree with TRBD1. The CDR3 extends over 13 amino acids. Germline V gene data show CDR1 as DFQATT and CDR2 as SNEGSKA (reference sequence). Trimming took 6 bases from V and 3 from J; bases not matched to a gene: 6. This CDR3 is CSAEGQGIYEQYF. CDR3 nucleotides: TGCAGTGCAGAAGGACAGGGGATCTACGAGCAGTACTTC.

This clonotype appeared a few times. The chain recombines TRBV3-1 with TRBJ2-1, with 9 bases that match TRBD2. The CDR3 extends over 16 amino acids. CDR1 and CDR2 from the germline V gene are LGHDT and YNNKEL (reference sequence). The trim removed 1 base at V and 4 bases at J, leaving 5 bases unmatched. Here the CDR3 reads CASSQVFLAGYNEQFF. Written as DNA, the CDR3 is TGTGCCAGCAGCCAAGTTTTCCTAGCGGGGTACAATGAGCAGTTCTTC.

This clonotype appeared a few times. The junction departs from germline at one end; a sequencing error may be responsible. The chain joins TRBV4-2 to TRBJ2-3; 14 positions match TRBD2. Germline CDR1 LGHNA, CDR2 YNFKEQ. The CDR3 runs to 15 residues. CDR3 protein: CVSSPGLAGEDTRYF. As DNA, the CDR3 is TGTGTCAGCAGCCCGGGACTAGCGGGGGAAGATACGCGGTATTTT.

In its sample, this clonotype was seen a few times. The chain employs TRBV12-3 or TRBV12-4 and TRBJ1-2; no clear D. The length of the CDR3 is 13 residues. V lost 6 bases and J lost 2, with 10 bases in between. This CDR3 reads CASRNTLNYGYTF. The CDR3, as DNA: TGTGCCAGCAGAAATACACTGAACTATGGCTACACCTTC.

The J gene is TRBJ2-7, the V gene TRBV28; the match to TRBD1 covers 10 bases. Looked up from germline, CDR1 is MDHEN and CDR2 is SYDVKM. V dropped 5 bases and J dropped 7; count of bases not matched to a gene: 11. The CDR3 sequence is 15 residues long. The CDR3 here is CASSPPGQGFNEQYF. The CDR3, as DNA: TGTGCCAGCAGTCCCCCGGGACAGGGGTTCAATGAGCAGTACTTC.

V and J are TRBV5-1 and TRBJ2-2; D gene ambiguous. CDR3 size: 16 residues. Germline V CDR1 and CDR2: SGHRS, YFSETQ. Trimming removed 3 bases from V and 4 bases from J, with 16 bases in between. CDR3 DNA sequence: TGCGCCAGCAGCTCGGACCCAAGACTGGGCACCGGGGAGCTGTTTTTT. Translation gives CASSSDPRLGTGELFF.

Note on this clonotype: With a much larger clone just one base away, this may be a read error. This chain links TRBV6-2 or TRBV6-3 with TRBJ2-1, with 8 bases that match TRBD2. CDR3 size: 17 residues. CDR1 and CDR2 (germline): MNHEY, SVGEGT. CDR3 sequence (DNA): TGTGCCAGCAGCGATGGGACTAGTAGTCGGTGGTACAATGAGCAGGTCTTC. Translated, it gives CASSDGTSSRWYNEQVF.

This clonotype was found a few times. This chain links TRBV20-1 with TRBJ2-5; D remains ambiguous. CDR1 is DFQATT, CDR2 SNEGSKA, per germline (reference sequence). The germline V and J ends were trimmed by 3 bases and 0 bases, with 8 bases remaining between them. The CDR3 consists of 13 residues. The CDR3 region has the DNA TGCAGTGCTAGCCCCGGTGACCAAGAGACCCAGTACTTC. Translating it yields CSASPGDQETQYF.

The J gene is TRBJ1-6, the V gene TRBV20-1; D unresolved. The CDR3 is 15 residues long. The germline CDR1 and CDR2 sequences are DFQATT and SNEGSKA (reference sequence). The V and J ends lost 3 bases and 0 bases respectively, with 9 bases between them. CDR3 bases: TGCAGTGCTAGTCTGCCGAGCTCCTATAATTCACCCCTCCACTTT. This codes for CSASLPSSYNSPLHF.

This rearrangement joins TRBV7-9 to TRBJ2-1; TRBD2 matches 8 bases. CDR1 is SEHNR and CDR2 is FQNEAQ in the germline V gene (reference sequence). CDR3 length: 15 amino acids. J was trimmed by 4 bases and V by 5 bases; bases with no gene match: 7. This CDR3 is CASSPTGTSYNEQFF. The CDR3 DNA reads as TGTGCCAGCAGCCCTACCGGGACTAGTTACAATGAGCAGTTCTTC.

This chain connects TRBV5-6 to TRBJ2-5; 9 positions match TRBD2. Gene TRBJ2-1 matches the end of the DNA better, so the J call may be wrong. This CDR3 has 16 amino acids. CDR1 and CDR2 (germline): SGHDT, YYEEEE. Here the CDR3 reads CASSLLSGRNQETQFF. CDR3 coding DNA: TGTGCCAGCAGCTTGTTGAGCGGGAGGAACCAAGAGACCCAGTTCTTC.

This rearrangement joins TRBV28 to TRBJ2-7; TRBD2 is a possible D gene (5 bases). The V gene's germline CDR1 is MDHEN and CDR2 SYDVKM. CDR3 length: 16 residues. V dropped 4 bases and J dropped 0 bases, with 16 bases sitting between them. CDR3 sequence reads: CASSSAAELDSYEQYF. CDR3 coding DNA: TGTGCCAGCAGTTCAGCGGCGGAGCTGGACTCCTACGAGCAGTACTTC.

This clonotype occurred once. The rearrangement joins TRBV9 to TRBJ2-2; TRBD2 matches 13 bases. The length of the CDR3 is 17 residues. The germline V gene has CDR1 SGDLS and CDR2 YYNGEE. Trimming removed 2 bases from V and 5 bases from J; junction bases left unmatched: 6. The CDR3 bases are TGTGCCAGCAGCGTTACTAGCGGGGGGGCAGGAACCGGGGAGCTGTTTTTT. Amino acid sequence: CASSVTSGGAGTGELFF.

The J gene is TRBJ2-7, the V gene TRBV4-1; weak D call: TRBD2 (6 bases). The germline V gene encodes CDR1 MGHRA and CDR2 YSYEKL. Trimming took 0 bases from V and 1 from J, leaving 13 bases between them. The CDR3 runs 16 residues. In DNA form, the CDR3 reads TGCGCCAGCAGCCAAGATCTGAGACGGGGGTCCTACGAGCAGTACTTC. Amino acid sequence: CASSQDLRRGSYEQYF.

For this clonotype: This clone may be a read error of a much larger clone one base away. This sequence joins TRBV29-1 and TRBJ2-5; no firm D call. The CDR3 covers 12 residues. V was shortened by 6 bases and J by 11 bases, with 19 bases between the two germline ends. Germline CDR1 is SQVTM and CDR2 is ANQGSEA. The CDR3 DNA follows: TGCAGCGTCCGACTCAACTACAATGAGCAGTACTTC. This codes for CSVRLNYNEQYF.

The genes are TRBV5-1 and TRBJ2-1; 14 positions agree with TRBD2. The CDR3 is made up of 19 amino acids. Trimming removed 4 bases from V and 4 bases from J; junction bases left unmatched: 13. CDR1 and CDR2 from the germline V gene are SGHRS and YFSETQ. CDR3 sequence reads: CASSTHPGTSGGRYNEQFF. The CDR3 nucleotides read TGCGCCAGCAGCACCCACCCCGGGACTAGCGGGGGCCGATACAATGAGCAGTTCTTC.

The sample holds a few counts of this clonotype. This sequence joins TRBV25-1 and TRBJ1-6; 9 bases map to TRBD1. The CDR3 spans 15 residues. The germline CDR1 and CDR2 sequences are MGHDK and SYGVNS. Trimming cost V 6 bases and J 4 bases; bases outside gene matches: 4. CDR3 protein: CASSSDRGYNSPLHF. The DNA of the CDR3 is TGTGCCAGCAGCTCAGACAGGGGGTATAATTCACCCCTCCACTTT.

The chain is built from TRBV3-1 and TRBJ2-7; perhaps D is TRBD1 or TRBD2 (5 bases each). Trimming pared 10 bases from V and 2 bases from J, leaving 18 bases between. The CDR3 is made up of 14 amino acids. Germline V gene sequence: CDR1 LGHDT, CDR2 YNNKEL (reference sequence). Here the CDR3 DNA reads TGTGCCACCGCGCCGGGGCAGGGAACCTACGAGCAGTACTTC. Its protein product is CATAPGQGTYEQYF.

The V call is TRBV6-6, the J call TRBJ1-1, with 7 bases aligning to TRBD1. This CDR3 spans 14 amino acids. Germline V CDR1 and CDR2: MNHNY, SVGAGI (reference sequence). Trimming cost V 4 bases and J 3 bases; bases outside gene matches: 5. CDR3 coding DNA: TGTGCCAGCAGTTTCAAAACAGGGGACACTGAAGCTTTCTTT. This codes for CASSFKTGDTEAFF.

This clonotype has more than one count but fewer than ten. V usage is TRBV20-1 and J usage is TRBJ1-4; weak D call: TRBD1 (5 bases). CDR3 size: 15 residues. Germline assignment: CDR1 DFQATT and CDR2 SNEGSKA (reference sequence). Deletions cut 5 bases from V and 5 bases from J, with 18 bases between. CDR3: CSAPPPGPKNEKLFF. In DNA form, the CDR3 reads TGCAGTGCTCCACCCCCGGGACCGAAAAATGAAAAACTGTTTTTT.

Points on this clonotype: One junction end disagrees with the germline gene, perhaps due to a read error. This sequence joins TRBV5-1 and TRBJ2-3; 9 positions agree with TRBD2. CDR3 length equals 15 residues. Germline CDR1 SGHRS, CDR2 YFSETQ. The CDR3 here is CASGYSGTSTDAQYF. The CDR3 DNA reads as TGCGCCAGCGGCTATAGCGGGACTAGCACAGATGCGCAGTATTTT.

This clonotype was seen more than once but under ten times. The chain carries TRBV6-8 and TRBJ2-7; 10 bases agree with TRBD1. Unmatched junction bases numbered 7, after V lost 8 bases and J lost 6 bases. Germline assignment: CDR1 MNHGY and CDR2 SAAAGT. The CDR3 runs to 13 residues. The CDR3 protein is CASQDWDRGEQYF. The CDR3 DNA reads TGTGCCAGCCAAGATTGGGACAGGGGCGAGCAGTACTTC.